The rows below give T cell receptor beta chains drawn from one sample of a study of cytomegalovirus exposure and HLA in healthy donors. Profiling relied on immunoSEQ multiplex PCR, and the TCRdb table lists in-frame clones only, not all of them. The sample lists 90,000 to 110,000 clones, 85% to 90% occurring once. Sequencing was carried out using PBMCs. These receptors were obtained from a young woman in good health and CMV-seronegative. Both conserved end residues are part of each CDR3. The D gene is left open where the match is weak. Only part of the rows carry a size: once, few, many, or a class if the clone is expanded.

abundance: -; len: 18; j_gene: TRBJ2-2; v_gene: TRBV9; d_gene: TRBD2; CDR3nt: TGTGCCAGCAGCGCACTAGCGGGGGGGCAAGGTGGCACCGGGGAGCTGTTTTTT; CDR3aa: CASSALAGGQGGTGELFF
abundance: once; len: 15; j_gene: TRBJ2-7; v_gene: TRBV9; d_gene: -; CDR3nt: TGTGCCAGCAGCGTCGGGGGAGGTGGGTCCTACGAGCAGTACTTC; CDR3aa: CASSVGGGGSYEQYF
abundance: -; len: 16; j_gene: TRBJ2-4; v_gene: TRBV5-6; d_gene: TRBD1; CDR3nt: TGTGCCAGCAGCTCTGGGACAGGGCTAGCCAAAAACATTCAGTACTTC; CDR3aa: CASSSGTGLAKNIQYF
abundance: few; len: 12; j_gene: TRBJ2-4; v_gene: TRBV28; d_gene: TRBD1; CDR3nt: TGTGCCAGCGGGACAGCCCTAAACATTCAGTACTTC; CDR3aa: CASGTALNIQYF
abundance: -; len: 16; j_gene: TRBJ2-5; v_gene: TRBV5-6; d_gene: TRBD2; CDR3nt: TGTGCCAGCAGCTTGAGTCCTCGGGGGGGTCGAGAGACCCAGTACTTC; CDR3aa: CASSLSPRGGRETQYF
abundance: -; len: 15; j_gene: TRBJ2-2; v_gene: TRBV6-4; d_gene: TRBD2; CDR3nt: TGTGCCAGCAGTGCTAGCGGGGGGGCCACCGGGGAGCTGTTTTTT; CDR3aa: CASSASGGATGELFF
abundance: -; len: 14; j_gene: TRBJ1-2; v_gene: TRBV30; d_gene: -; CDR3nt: TGTGCCTGGAGTTCACCCGGGGAGGGGCTTGGCTACACCTTC; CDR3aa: CAWSSPGEGLGYTF
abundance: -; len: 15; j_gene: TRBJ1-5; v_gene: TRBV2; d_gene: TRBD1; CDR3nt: TGTGCCAGCAGTGAAGATACAGGGGGAGATCAGCCCCAGCATTTT; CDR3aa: CASSEDTGGDQPQHF
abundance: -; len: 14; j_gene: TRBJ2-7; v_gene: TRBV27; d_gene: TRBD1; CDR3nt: TGTGCCAGCAGTTCCGAGACAGGGGGCTACGAGCAGTACTTC; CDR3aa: CASSSETGGYEQYF
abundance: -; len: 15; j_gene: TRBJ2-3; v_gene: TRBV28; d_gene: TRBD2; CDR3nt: TGTGCCAGCAGCGGGGGGGTGGGGACGTCAGATACGCAGTATTTT; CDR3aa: CASSGGVGTSDTQYF
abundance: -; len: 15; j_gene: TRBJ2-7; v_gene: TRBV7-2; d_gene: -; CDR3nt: TGTGCCAGCAGCTTAAGACTGGACAGTACCTACGAGCAGTACTTC; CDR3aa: CASSLRLDSTYEQYF
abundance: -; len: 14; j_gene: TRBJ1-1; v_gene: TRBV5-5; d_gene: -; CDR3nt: TGTGCCAGCAGCCTAGGTTGGGGCGGTACTGAAGCTTTCTTT; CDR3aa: CASSLGWGGTEAFF
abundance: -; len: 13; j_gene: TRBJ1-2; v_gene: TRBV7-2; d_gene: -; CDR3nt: TGTGCCAGCAGCTTTGTGAGGGAGTGGGGCTACACCTTC; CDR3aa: CASSFVREWGYTF
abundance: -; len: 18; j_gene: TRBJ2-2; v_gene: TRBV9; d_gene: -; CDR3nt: TGTGCCAGCAGCGTAAATTTGGGACACGGGGCGAACACCGGGGAGCTGTTTTTT; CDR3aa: CASSVNLGHGANTGELFF
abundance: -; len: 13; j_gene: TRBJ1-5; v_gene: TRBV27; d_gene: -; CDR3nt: TGTGCCAGCAGTTTAGGGCCGAATCAGCCCCAGCATTTT; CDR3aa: CASSLGPNQPQHF
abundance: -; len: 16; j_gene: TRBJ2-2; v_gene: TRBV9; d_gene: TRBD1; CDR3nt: TGTGCCAGCAGCGCCGAAGGGGGCGTGTACACCGGGGAGCTGTTTTTT; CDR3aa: CASSAEGGVYTGELFF
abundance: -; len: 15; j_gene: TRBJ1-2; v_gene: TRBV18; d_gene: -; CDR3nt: TGTGCCAGCTCAAATACTACACTGCTACCATATGGCTACACCTTC; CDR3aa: CASSNTTLLPYGYTF
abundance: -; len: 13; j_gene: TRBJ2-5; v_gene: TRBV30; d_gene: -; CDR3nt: TGTGCCTGGTCGAGCTCTAGCCGAGAGACCCAGTACTTC; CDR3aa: CAWSSSSRETQYF
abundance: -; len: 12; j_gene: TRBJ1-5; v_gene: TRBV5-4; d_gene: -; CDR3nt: TGTGCCAGCAGCTTGGATGTCGGGCCCCAGCATTTT; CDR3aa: CASSLDVGPQHF
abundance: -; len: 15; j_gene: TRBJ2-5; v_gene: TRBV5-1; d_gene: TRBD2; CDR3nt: TGCGCCAGCAGCTCCGGACTAGCGGGGGTGGAGACCCAGTACTTC; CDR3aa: CASSSGLAGVETQYF
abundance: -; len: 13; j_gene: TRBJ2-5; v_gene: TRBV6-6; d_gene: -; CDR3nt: TGTGCCAGCAGTTACAGCTACCAAGAGACCCAGTACTTC; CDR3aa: CASSYSYQETQYF
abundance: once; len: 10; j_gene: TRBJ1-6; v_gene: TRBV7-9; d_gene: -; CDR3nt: TGTGCCCTAGATAATCCACCCCTCCACTTT; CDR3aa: CALDNPPLHF
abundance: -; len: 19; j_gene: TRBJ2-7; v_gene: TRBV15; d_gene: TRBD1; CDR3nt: TGTGCCACCAGCAGAGATCGCGGGAGCGGGGACAGGGCCTTCTACGAGCAGTACTTC; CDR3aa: CATSRDRGSGDRAFYEQYF